This section outlines one T cell receptor (beta chain) sequence together with its context. TCRdb keeps only in-frame clones here, not all; method: immunoSEQ multiplex PCR. Among just over 4,000 clones listed, roughly 21% were seen once. This sample was included in a study of graft-versus-host responses after intestinal transplantation. Researchers sorted proliferating CFSE-low CD3+CD4+ and CD3+CD8+ responders once the reaction had finished. CDR3 length equals 13 residues. In germline, CDR1 is SGHNT, CDR2 YENEEA. V was pared by 4 bases and J by 6 bases, with 5 bases of the junction left unmatched. This sample comprised alloreactive CD4+ T cells from a mixed lymphocyte reaction culture, obtained before transplantation. The subset is: CFSE-low proliferating T cells sorted from roughly 6-day pre-transplant mixed lymphocyte reaction (GvH or HvG direction). J is TRBJ2-7 and V is TRBV11-3; 8 bases are shared with TRBD1. This receptor was identified in a human patient who was an organ donor for intestinal transplantation. The CDR3 region is CASSSQTGVEQYV. The DNA for the CDR3 is TGTGCCAGCAGCTCCCAGACAGGGGTCGAGCAGTACGTC.